The next 8 T cell receptor beta chains were all read from a single sample in a study of blood T cell repertoires in COVID-19. Libraries were prepared by immunoSEQ multiplex PCR; TCRdb keeps only in-frame clonotypes and omits some of them. Of tens of thousands of clones listed, around 88% are singletons. Sequenced sample: peripheral blood. The receptors come from a man in his forties or fifties with active COVID-19.

The rearrangement links TRBV5-4 to TRBJ2-1; TRBD1 matches at 7 bases. CDR1 is SGHNT, CDR2 YYREEE, per germline (reference sequence). This CDR3 comprises 15 residues. The junction had 6 bases not matched to a gene; V was cut back by 2 bases and J by 4 bases. The CDR3 bases are TGTGCCAGCAGCTTCACCGGGACAGCATACAATGAGCAGTTCTTC. Translated: CASSFTGTAYNEQFF.

This chain links TRBV6-5 with TRBJ2-3; D gene uncertain. The CDR3 extends over 12 amino acids. CDR1 and CDR2 from the germline V gene are MNHEY and SVGAGI. The V end lost 6 bases, the J end lost 4 bases, and 8 bases lay between the germline ends. This CDR3 is CASSPAADTQYF. The CDR3 DNA reads as TGTGCCAGCAGCCCCGCGGCAGATACGCAGTATTTT.

This chain joins TRBV5-1 and TRBJ2-5; the match to TRBD1 covers 8 bases. This CDR3 comprises 15 residues. Trimming removed 0 bases from V and 4 bases from J; junction bases left unmatched: 5. Per germline, CDR1 SGHRS and CDR2 YFSETQ. The CDR3 reads CASSLAAGGVETQYF. The CDR3 nucleotides read TGCGCCAGCAGCTTGGCCGCAGGGGGCGTAGAGACCCAGTACTTC. The variable domain in full, with the rest retrieved from reference TRBV5-1 and TRBJ2-5, is KAGVTQTPRYLIKTRGQQVTLSCSPISGHRSVSWYQQTPGQGLQFLFEYFSETQRNKGNFPGRFSGRQFSNSRSEMNVSTLELGDSALYLCASSLAAGGVETQYFGPGTRLLVL.

The gene calls are TRBV19 and TRBJ1-2; TRBD1 matches at 8 bases. The V segment lost 5 bases and the J segment 8 bases; nucleotides outside the gene matches: 7. Germline CDR1 is LNHDA and CDR2 is SQIVND (reference sequence). This CDR3 has 13 residues. The CDR3 DNA reads as TGTGCCAGTAGTTACAGGGGGTCTGGAGGCTACACCTTC. It codes for CASSYRGSGGYTF.

J is TRBJ2-3 and V is TRBV3-1 (or the pseudogene TRBV3-2); unclear D gene. Trimming pared 6 bases from V and 0 bases from J, leaving 10 bases between. The CDR3 sequence is 14 residues long. Germline V lookup: CDR1 LGHDT, CDR2 YNNKEL (reference sequence). The CDR3 spells CASSLEWSTDTQYF. CDR3 coding DNA: TGTGCCAGCAGTCTGGAGTGGAGCACAGATACGCAGTATTTT.

The chain combines TRBV19 with TRBJ1-4; D unresolved. This CDR3 spans 13 amino acids. V shed 3 bases and J shed 1 base, with 3 bases lying between them. Germline CDR1 reads LNHDA; CDR2 reads SQIVND (reference sequence). CDR3 sequence (DNA): TGTGCCAGTAGTATCGGAACTAATGAAAAACTGTTTTTT. It specifies CASSIGTNEKLFF.

This chain uses TRBV18 with TRBJ1-3; D ambiguous. From germline, CDR1 is KGHSH and CDR2 LQKENI. V shed 1 base and J shed 0 bases, with 10 bases lying between them. The CDR3 extends over 16 amino acids. CDR3 nucleotide sequence: TGTGCCAGCTCACCACAAGCGGATAGCTCTGGAAACACCATATATTTT. It yields the protein CASSPQADSSGNTIYF.

This clone was detected a few times. V is TRBV9 and J is TRBJ1-1, with TRBD1 matching over 7 bases. Germline lookup yields CDR1 SGDLS and CDR2 YYNGEE. V lost 0 bases and J lost 3; bases outside the gene matches: 2. The CDR3 extends over 14 amino acids. In nucleotides, the CDR3 is TGTGCCAGCAGCGTAGGACAGGGCGACACTGAAGCTTTCTTT. Translation: CASSVGQGDTEAFF.